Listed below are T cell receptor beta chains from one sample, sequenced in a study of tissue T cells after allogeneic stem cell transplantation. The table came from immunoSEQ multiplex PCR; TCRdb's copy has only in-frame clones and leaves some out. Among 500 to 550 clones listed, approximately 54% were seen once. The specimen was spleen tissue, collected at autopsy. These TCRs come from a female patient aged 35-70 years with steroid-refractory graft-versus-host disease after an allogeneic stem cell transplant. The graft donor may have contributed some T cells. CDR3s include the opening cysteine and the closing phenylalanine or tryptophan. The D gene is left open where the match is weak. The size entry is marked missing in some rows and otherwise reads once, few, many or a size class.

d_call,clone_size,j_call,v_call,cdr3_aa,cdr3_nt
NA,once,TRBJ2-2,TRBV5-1,CASSFGGRANTGELFF,TGCGCCAGCAGCTTTGGGGGCAGGGCGAACACCGGGGAGCTGTTTTTT
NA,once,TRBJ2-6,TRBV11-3,CASSFAGQGANVLTF,TGTGCCAGCAGCTTCGCAGGGCAGGGGGCCAACGTCCTGACTTTC
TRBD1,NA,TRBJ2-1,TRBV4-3,CASSQDKGQGNEQFF,TGCGCCAGCAGCCAAGATAAAGGACAGGGAAATGAGCAGTTCTTC
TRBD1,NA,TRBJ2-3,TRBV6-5,CASRLQGAQADTQYF,TGTGCCAGCAGGCTACAGGGGGCGCAGGCAGATACGCAGTATTTT
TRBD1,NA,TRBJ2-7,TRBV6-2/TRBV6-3,CASSRWTGISYEQYF,TGTGCCAGCAGCCGTTGGACAGGGATATCCTACGAGCAGTACTTC
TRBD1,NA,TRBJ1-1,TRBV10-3,CAIRQGANTEAFF,TGTGCCATTCGACAGGGGGCGAACACTGAAGCTTTCTTT
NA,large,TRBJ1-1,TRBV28,CASSTKLRGGEAFF,TGTGCCAGCAGCACGAAACTAAGGGGCGGTGAAGCTTTCTTT
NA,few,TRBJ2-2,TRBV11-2,CASSSDRYTGELFF,TGTGCCAGCAGCTCGGACAGATACACCGGGGAGCTGTTTTTT
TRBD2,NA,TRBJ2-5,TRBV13,CASSALAGTDETQYF,TGTGCCAGCAGCGCATTAGCGGGGACGGATGAGACCCAGTACTTC
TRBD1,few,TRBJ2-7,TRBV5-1,CASSLGQGANEQYF,TGCGCCAGCAGCTTGGGGCAGGGGGCGAACGAGCAGTACTTC
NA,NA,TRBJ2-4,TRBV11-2,CASSLVGNIQYF,TGTGCCAGCAGCTTAGTAGGAAACATTCAGTACTTC
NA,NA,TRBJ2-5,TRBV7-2,CASSLGRKETQYF,TGTGCCAGCAGCCTGGGCCGGAAAGAGACCCAGTACTTC
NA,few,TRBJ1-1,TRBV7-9,CASSTPRETWGTEAFF,TGTGCCAGCAGCACCCCCCGGGAGACCTGGGGCACTGAAGCTTTCTTT
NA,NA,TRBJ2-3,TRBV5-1,CASSPLVGDTQYF,TGCGCCAGCAGTCCCCTGGTAGGAGATACGCAGTATTTT